Listed here are 4 T cell receptor beta chains from one sample, sequenced in a study of cytomegalovirus exposure and HLA in healthy donors. A multiplex PCR was run with 60 Vbeta primers and 13 Jbeta primers. Profiling relied on immunoSEQ multiplex PCR, and the TCRdb table lists in-frame clones only, not all of them. The sample yields about 140,000 clones, 82% seen once. The sample consisted of PBMCs. The receptors originated from a woman between 55 and 75 years old in good health and CMV-seropositive.

Written as DNA, the CDR3 is TGTGCCAGCAGTCCCCCTAGCGGGAGGGCCGGGGCCGGGGAGCTGTTTTTT. Amino acid sequence: CASSPPSGRAGAGELFF. This sequence joins TRBV28 and TRBJ2-2, with TRBD2 identical over 12 bases. The V segment lost 5 bases and the J segment 6 bases; nucleotides outside the gene matches: 10. Germline V gene sequence: CDR1 MDHEN, CDR2 SYDVKM. The CDR3 is made up of 17 amino acids.

This clone has a handful of counts. This chain links TRBV7-9 with TRBJ2-5; no clear D. The V end lost 5 bases, the J end lost 3 bases, and 13 bases lay between the germline ends. Germline V gene lookup returns CDR1 SEHNR and CDR2 FQNEAQ (reference sequence). CDR3 size: 14 residues. CDR3 nucleotides: TGTGCCAGCAGCCATTTCGAGGCCAAAGAGACCCAGTACTTC. It is translated as CASSHFEAKETQYF.

The chain combines TRBV5-1 with TRBJ2-7; TRBD1 might be the D (5 bases). V gave up 0 bases and J gave up 3 bases, with 13 bases separating them. The CDR3 spans 15 residues. Germline CDR1 and CDR2: SGHRS and YFSETQ. The CDR3 here is CASSLGQGANYEQYF. CDR3 in DNA: TGCGCCAGCAGCTTGGGGCAGGGCGCAAACTACGAGCAGTACTTC.

The CDR3 loop reads CASSQGQGGNSPLHF. For the CDR3, the DNA is TGCGCCAGCAGCCAAGGACAGGGAGGCAATTCACCCCTCCACTTT. The genes are TRBV4-1 and TRBJ1-6, with 7 bases lining up with TRBD1. This CDR3 is built from 15 residues. Per germline, CDR1 MGHRA and CDR2 YSYEKL. J gave up 7 bases and V 1 base, and 4 bases lay outside the gene matches.